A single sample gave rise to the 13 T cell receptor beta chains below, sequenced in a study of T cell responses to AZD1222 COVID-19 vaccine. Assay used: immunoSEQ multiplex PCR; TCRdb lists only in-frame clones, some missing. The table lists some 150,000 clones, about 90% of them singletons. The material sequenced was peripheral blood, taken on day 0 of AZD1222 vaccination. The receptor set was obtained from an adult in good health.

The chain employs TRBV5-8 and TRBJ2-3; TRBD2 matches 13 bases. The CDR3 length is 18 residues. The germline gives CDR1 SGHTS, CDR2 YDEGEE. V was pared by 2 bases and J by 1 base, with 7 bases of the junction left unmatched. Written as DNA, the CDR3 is TGTGCCAGCAGCTTTACTAGCGGGGGGGCATTTGGCACAGATACGCAGTATTTT. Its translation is CASSFTSGGAFGTDTQYF.

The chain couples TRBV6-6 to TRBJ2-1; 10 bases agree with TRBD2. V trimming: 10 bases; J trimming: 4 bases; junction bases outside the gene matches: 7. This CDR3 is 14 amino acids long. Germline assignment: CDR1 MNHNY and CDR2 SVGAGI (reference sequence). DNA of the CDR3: TGTGCCACCTCCATGGGACTAGCGTACAATGAGCAGTTCTTC. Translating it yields CATSMGLAYNEQFF.

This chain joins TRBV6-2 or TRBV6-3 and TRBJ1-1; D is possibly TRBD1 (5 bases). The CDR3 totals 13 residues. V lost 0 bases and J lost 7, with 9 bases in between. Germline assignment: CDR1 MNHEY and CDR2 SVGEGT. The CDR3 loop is CASSYSGGFEAFF. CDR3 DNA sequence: TGTGCCAGCAGTTACTCTGGGGGGTTTGAAGCTTTCTTT.

The CDR3 protein is CASSPGESPLHF. DNA of the CDR3: TGTGCCAGCTCACCGGGTGAGTCACCCCTCCACTTT. This chain links TRBV18 with TRBJ1-6, with D hard to call. The V gene lost 3 bases and the J gene lost 10 bases, with 7 bases spanning the gap. Germline V gene lookup returns CDR1 KGHSH and CDR2 LQKENI. The CDR3 is made up of 12 amino acids.

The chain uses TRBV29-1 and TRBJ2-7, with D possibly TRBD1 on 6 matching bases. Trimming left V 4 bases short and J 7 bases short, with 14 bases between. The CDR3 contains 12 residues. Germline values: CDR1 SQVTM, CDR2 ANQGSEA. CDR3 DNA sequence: TGCAGCGTTGGCTACAGGGCAAGGGAGCAGTACTTC. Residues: CSVGYRAREQYF.

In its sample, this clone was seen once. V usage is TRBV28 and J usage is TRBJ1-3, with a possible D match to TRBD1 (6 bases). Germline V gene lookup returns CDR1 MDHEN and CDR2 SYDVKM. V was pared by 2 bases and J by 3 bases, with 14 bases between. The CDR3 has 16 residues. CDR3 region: CASSLVQGLSGNTIYF. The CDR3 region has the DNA TGTGCCAGCAGTTTAGTACAGGGTCTAAGTGGAAACACCATATATTTT.

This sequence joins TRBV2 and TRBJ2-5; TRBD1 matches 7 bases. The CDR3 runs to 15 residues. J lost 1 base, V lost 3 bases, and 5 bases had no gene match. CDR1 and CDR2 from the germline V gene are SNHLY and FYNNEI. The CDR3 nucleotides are TGTGCCAGCAGTGACAGAGGACAGGCCCAAGAGACCCAGTACTTC. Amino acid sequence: CASSDRGQAQETQYF.

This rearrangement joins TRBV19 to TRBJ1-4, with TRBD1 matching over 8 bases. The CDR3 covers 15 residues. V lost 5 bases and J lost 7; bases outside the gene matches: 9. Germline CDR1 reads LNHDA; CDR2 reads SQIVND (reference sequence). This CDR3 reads CASSPRTGWGEKLFF. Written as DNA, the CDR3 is TGTGCCAGTAGTCCCCGGACAGGGTGGGGTGAAAAACTGTTTTTT.

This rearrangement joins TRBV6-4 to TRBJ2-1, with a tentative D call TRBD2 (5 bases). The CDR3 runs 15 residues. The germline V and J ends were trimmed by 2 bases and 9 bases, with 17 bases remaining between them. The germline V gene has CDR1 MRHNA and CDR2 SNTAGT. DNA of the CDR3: TGTGCCAGCAGTGACGCTCCGGGGATTAGAGCTGAGCAGTTCTTC. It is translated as CASSDAPGIRAEQFF.

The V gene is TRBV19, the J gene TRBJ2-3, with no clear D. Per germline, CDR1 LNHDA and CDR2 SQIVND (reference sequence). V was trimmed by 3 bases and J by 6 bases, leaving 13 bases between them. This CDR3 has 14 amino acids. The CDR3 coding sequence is TGTGCCAGTAGTATTCGGGCCTCGCGGGATACGCAGTATTTT. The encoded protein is CASSIRASRDTQYF.

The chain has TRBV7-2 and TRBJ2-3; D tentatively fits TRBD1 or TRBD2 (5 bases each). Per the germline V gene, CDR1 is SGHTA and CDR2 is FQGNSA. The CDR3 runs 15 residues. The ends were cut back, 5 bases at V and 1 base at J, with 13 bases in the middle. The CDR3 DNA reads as TGTGCCAGCAGCCCCGGGGCTCAGGGCACAGATACGCAGTATTTT. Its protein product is CASSPGAQGTDTQYF. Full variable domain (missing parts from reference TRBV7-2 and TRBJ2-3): GAGVSQSPSNKVTEKGKDVELRCDPISGHTALYWYRQSLGQGLEFLIYFQGNSAPDKSGLPSDRFSAERTGGSVSTLTIQRTQQEDSAVYLCASSPGAQGTDTQYFGPGTRLTVL.

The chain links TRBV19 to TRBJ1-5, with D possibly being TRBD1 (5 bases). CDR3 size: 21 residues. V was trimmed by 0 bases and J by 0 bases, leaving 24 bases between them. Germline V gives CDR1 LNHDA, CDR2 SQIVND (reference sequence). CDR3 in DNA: TGTGCCAGTAGTATAGACCTCCCGGGGACGGTGGGGGGATATAGCAATCAGCCCCAGCATTTT. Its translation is CASSIDLPGTVGGYSNQPQHF.

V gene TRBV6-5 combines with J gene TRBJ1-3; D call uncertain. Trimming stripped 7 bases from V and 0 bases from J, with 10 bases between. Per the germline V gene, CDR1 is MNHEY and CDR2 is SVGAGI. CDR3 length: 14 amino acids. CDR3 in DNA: TGTGCCAGCATTCGGGATTTCTCTGGAAACACCATATATTTT. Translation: CASIRDFSGNTIYF.